This passage covers 20 T cell receptor beta chains from one sample sequenced in a study of T cells in Graves' hyperthyroidism and ophthalmopathy. Using RNA transcripts as the source, TCR beta CDR3 regions were amplified. First-round RT-PCR with HTBI primers amplified the TCR CDR3 region. TCRdb re-analysed the multiplex PCR reads in MiXCR, keeping a single row per CDR3 protein. Of around 600,000 distinct CDR3 sequences in the sample, 45% were seen once. Material: peripheral blood or thyroid tissue (not recorded which). The receptors were gathered from an adult man with Graves' disease, either hyperthyroidism or ophthalmopathy (not recorded which).

In the case of this clonotype: A junction end diverges from the germline sequence, so it may reflect a read error. V and J are TRBV5-1 and TRBJ2-2, with D perhaps matching TRBD2 (5 bases). The germline gives CDR1 SGHRS, CDR2 YFSETQ. The CDR3 loop spans 14 amino acids. CDR3 bases: TGCGCCAGCATGAAGCGGATGAACACCGGGGAGCTGCTTTTT. Translating gives CASMKRMNTGELLF. The whole variable domain, remainder taken from reference TRBV5-1 and TRBJ2-2, is KAGVTQTPRYLIKTRGQQVTLSCSPISGHRSVSWYQQTPGQGLQFLFEYFSETQRNKGNFPGRFSGRQFSNSRSEMNVSTLELGDSALYLCASMKRMNTGELLFGEGSRLTVL.

There are many counts of this clonotype. The chain joins TRBV7-2 to TRBJ2-5; 12 bases agree with TRBD2. Germline V gene data show CDR1 as SGHTA and CDR2 as FQGNSA. The CDR3 is 15 residues long. Unmatched junction bases numbered 4, after V lost 7 bases and J lost 1 base. The CDR3 loop is CASNLAGGGQETQYF. The CDR3 coding sequence is TGTGCCAGCAACCTAGCGGGGGGGGGCCAAGAGACCCAGTACTTC. The variable domain in full, completed from reference TRBV7-2 and TRBJ2-5, reads GAGVSQSPSNKVTEKGKDVELRCDPISGHTALYWYRQSLGQGLEFLIYFQGNSAPDKSGLPSDRFSAERTGGSVSTLTIQRTQQEDSAVYLCASNLAGGGQETQYFGPGTRLLVL.

This chain uses TRBV25-1 with TRBJ1-2; weak D call: TRBD1 (5 bases). CDR1 and CDR2 from the germline V gene are MGHDK and SYGVNS. Trimming stripped 5 bases from V and 4 bases from J, with 17 bases between. The CDR3 extends over 15 amino acids. The CDR3 protein is CASSYSKGLGYGYTF. CDR3 coding DNA: TGTGCCAGCAGTTACTCAAAGGGGCTTGGCTATGGCTACACCTTC.

This sequence joins TRBV9 and TRBJ2-7, with D perhaps matching TRBD1 (5 bases). CDR1 is SGDLS, CDR2 YYNGEE, per germline. The CDR3 spans 14 residues. Trimming removed 5 bases from V and 4 bases from J, with 16 bases in between. In DNA, the CDR3 is TGTGCCAGCAGTTTCCGTGTCAGGGCGTACGAGCAGTACTTC. As protein: CASSFRVRAYEQYF.

The chain joins TRBV2 to TRBJ1-5, with D possibly TRBD1 on 6 matching bases. The V end was cut by 2 bases, the J end by 5 bases, with 10 bases between. The CDR3 consists of 14 residues. The germline gives CDR1 SNHLY, CDR2 FYNNEI. CDR3 loop: CASSERRGDQPQHF. DNA for the CDR3: TGTGCCAGCAGTGAACGTAGGGGGGATCAGCCCCAGCATTTT.

This chain connects TRBV20-1 to TRBJ1-2; D remains ambiguous. Germline CDR1 DFQATT, CDR2 SNEGSKA (reference sequence). This CDR3 contains 14 residues. V gave up 5 bases and J gave up 7 bases, with 20 bases separating them. CDR3 sequence reads: CSAPNAQRAGGYTF. For the CDR3, the DNA is TGCAGTGCTCCAAATGCTCAACGGGCCGGTGGCTACACCTTC.

This rearrangement joins TRBV29-1 to TRBJ1-5, with 9 bases identical to TRBD1. J gave up 5 bases and V 7 bases, and 3 bases lay outside the gene matches. The CDR3 loop spans 12 amino acids. Germline-derived CDR1 and CDR2 are SQVTM and ANQGSEA. As DNA, the CDR3 is TGCAGCGGGACAGGGGTGGATCAGCCCCAGCATTTT. It is translated as CSGTGVDQPQHF.

This clonotype appeared a single time. The rearrangement uses TRBV9 and TRBJ1-6, with 8 bases identical to TRBD1. V trimming: 5 bases; J trimming: 6 bases; junction bases outside the gene matches: 13. Germline V CDR1 and CDR2: SGDLS, YYNGEE. The CDR3 has 17 amino acids. CDR3 in amino acids: CASSLVTGDLSNSPLHF. In nucleotides, the CDR3 is TGTGCCAGCAGTTTGGTGACAGGGGATTTATCTAATTCACCCCTCCACTTT.

As DNA, the CDR3 is TGTGCCAGCAGTGGATCAGGGGCATATAATTCACCCCTCCACTTT. This codes for CASSGSGAYNSPLHF. The chain has TRBV2 and TRBJ1-6; D perhaps matches TRBD1 (6 bases). The CDR3 runs 15 residues. The germline gives CDR1 SNHLY, CDR2 FYNNEI. V was shortened by 4 bases and J by 4 bases, with 11 bases between the two germline ends. The full variable domain, its missing parts supplied by reference TRBV2 and TRBJ1-6, is EPEVTQTPSHQVTQMGQEVILRCVPISNHLYFYWYRQILGQKVEFLVSFYNNEISEKSEIFDDQFSVERPDGSNFTLKIRSTKLEDSAMYFCASSGSGAYNSPLHFGNGTRLTVT.

In this sample, this clonotype turned up a few times. CDR3 residues: CASSIRGYGYTF. The DNA for the CDR3 is TGTGCCAGTAGTATAAGGGGTTATGGCTACACCTTC. The rearrangement links TRBV19 to TRBJ1-2; D might be TRBD1 (5 bases). The germline CDR1 and CDR2 sequences are LNHDA and SQIVND (reference sequence). V lost 2 bases to trimming and J lost 5 bases, with 6 bases between them. The CDR3 consists of 12 residues.

The CDR3 spells CASTGDVYNSPLHF. The CDR3 region has the DNA TGTGCCAGTACCGGTGACGTCTATAATTCACCCCTCCACTTT. The J gene is TRBJ1-6, the V gene TRBV19; D gene uncertain. This CDR3 is 14 amino acids long. CDR1 is LNHDA, CDR2 SQIVND, per germline (reference sequence). With 7 bases removed from V and 3 bases from J, the gap between germline ends came to 10 bases.

This clonotype was seen a few times. Germline and junction disagree at one end, which may indicate a read error. The chain uses TRBV10-3 and TRBJ1-1; unclear D gene. In germline, CDR1 is ENHRY, CDR2 SYGVKD. The CDR3 sequence is 11 residues long. The CDR3 here is CASRIRAEAFF. The CDR3 nucleotides are TGTGCCAGCAGAATACGGGCTGAGGCTTTCTTT.

The V call is TRBV2, the J call TRBJ1-2, with a tentative D call TRBD1 (5 bases). This CDR3 spans 14 amino acids. The V end was cut by 8 bases, the J end by 3 bases, with 16 bases between. The germline gives CDR1 SNHLY, CDR2 FYNNEI. CDR3 residues: CASQTGTTDYGYTF. The CDR3 bases are TGTGCCAGCCAGACCGGGACGACGGACTATGGCTACACCTTC.

The V and J genes are TRBV7-8 and TRBJ2-2; 8 bases align to TRBD2. V lost 2 bases and J lost 6; bases outside the gene matches: 8. CDR1 and CDR2 (germline): SGHVS, FQNEAQ. The CDR3 length is 16 residues. CDR3 in amino acids: CASSLTGGGTAGELFF. In DNA, the CDR3 is TGTGCCAGCAGCTTAACCGGCGGGGGGACCGCCGGGGAGCTGTTTTTT.

A few counts support this clonotype. V and J are TRBV7-3 and TRBJ1-3, with TRBD1 as a possible D gene (6 bases). From germline, CDR1 is SGHTA and CDR2 FQGTGA. V was shortened by 5 bases and J by 0 bases, with 11 bases between the two germline ends. This CDR3 region has 15 residues. For the CDR3, the DNA is TGTGCCAGCAGCACCTACAGGGACTCTGGAAACACCATATATTTT. The encoded protein is CASSTYRDSGNTIYF.

This clonotype was observed a few times. The chain uses TRBV7-8 and TRBJ2-7, with 7 bases aligning to TRBD1. Germline V gives CDR1 SGHVS, CDR2 FQNEAQ. Trimming removed 7 bases from V and 3 bases from J; junction bases left unmatched: 6. The CDR3 loop spans 13 amino acids. The CDR3 protein is CASTPQGSYEQYF. DNA for the CDR3: TGTGCCAGCACCCCACAGGGGAGCTACGAGCAGTACTTC.

This clonotype was seen only a few times. The rearrangement links TRBV5-1 to TRBJ1-1; D is ambiguous. Trimming shortened V by 3 bases and J by 4 bases, and 10 bases separated the two germline ends. Germline V gives CDR1 SGHRS, CDR2 YFSETQ. CDR3 size: 13 residues. The CDR3, as DNA: TGCGCCAGCAGCTCCGGCCTTATCACTGAAGCTTTCTTT. Protein product: CASSSGLITEAFF. The variable domain in full, completed from reference TRBV5-1 and TRBJ1-1, reads KAGVTQTPRYLIKTRGQQVTLSCSPISGHRSVSWYQQTPGQGLQFLFEYFSETQRNKGNFPGRFSGRQFSNSRSEMNVSTLELGDSALYLCASSSGLITEAFFGQGTRLTVV.

The chain is built from TRBV6-5 and TRBJ1-1, with 12 bases aligning to TRBD1. Unmatched junction bases numbered 1, after V lost 0 bases and J lost 5 bases. The CDR3 is 15 amino acids. Germline V gene data show CDR1 as MNHEY and CDR2 as SVGAGI. As DNA, the CDR3 is TGTGCCAGCAGTTACTCGGGACAGGGGGCGACTGAAGCTTTCTTT. This gives the protein CASSYSGQGATEAFF.

This chain links TRBV15 with TRBJ1-1; possibly TRBD1 for D (6 bases). Trimming took off 3 bases at V and 0 bases at J, with 11 bases between the two ends. The CDR3 runs 15 residues. Germline V CDR1 and CDR2: LNHNV, YYDKDF (reference sequence). The CDR3 DNA sequence: TGTGCCACCAGCAGTGAGAGGGGGATGAACACTGAAGCTTTCTTT. Translation: CATSSERGMNTEAFF.

Many counts were recorded for this clonotype. This chain uses TRBV24-1 with TRBJ2-5; tentatively, D is TRBD2 (6 bases). CDR1 KGHDR and CDR2 SFDVKD come from the germline V gene. The CDR3 consists of 16 residues. V lost 5 bases and J lost 5, with 20 bases in between. CDR3 DNA: TGTGCCACCAGTGTGGGGGGAGGCGGGATTTTGGAGACCCAGTACTTC. Translation gives CATSVGGGGILETQYF.